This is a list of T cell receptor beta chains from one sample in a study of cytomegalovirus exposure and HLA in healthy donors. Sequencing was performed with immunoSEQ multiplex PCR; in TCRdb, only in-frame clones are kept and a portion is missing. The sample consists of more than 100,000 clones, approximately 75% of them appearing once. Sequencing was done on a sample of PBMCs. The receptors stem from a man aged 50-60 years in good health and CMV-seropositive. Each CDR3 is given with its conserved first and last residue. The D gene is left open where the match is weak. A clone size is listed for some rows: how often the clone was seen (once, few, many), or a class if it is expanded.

CDR3nt: TGTGCCAGCAGCTTGGGGGCTAACGGGAAGTCCTCCTACGAGCAGTACTTC
CDR3aa: CASSLGANGKSSYEQYF
j_gene: TRBJ2-7
v_gene: TRBV5-6
abundance: .
d_gene: .

CDR3nt: TGTGCCAGCAGTTTATACAGGGAGGGCTACACCTTC
CDR3aa: CASSLYREGYTF
j_gene: TRBJ1-2
v_gene: TRBV28
abundance: .
d_gene: .

CDR3nt: TGTGCCAGCAGCTTCTCTGCTAGCGGGAGAAGGGGAAATGAGCAGTTCTTC
CDR3aa: CASSFSASGRRGNEQFF
j_gene: TRBJ2-1
v_gene: TRBV7-3
abundance: .
d_gene: TRBD2

CDR3nt: TGTGCCACTCACCCGGGGACACGGGCCTACGAGCAGTACTTC
CDR3aa: CATHPGTRAYEQYF
j_gene: TRBJ2-7
v_gene: TRBV19
abundance: .
d_gene: .

CDR3nt: TGCGCCAGCAGCTTCTTAGATACGCAGTATTTT
CDR3aa: CASSFLDTQYF
j_gene: TRBJ2-3
v_gene: TRBV5-1
abundance: once
d_gene: .

CDR3nt: TGTTCCAGCAGCCCCACTGGCCGGGACAGGGGGTACGAGCAGTACTTC
CDR3aa: CSSSPTGRDRGYEQYF
j_gene: TRBJ2-7
v_gene: TRBV7-9
abundance: .
d_gene: TRBD1

CDR3nt: TGTGCCAGCAGTGACCCCGGGACGGCAGGGAGGTCTTTCTTT
CDR3aa: CASSDPGTAGRSFF
j_gene: TRBJ1-1
v_gene: TRBV6-5
abundance: .
d_gene: .

CDR3nt: TGTGCCAGCTCACCTCAAAGGGGGCGGGACACTGAAGCTTTCTTT
CDR3aa: CASSPQRGRDTEAFF
j_gene: TRBJ1-1
v_gene: TRBV18
abundance: .
d_gene: TRBD1

CDR3nt: TGTGCCAGCTCACGGGGACAGGAAGGGCGTGAAAAACTGTTTTTT
CDR3aa: CASSRGQEGREKLFF
j_gene: TRBJ1-4
v_gene: TRBV18
abundance: .
d_gene: TRBD1

CDR3nt: TGCGCCAGCAAGGTGGAGAGAACCACCCCTGAAGCTTTCTTT
CDR3aa: CASKVERTTPEAFF
j_gene: TRBJ1-1
v_gene: TRBV10-2
abundance: .
d_gene: .